The rows below give T cell receptor beta chains drawn from one sample of a study of OX40 agonist ivuxolimab in advanced cancers. Repertoires were generated with immunoSEQ multiplex PCR, while TCRdb's copy carries only in-frame clones and drops some. The sample lists some 49,000 clones, roughly nine tenths seen once, with around half in the top ten. The sequenced sample was CD4+ or CD8+ T cells sorted from blood, obtained in a trial of the OX40 agonist ivuxolimab. All receptors derive from an adult with an advanced solid tumor such as melanoma, head and neck, liver or kidney cancer. Each CDR3 is given with its conserved first and last residue. The order of the fields is CDR3 DNA, CDR3 protein, V gene, clone size, J gene, D gene. The D gene is left open where the match is weak. A clone size is listed for some rows: how often the clone was seen (once, few, many), or a class if it is expanded.

CDR3nt: TGTGCCAGCAGCGAAGGACTAGCGGGGAGTACCTACGAGCAGTACTTC; CDR3aa: CASSEGLAGSTYEQYF; v_gene: TRBV5-4; abundance: once; j_gene: TRBJ2-7; d_gene: TRBD2
CDR3nt: TGTGCCAGCAGCCCCCAGGCAGGGAGGTACTACGAGCAGTACTTC; CDR3aa: CASSPQAGRYYEQYF; v_gene: TRBV6-5; abundance: NA; j_gene: TRBJ2-7; d_gene: NA
CDR3nt: TGCGCCAGCAGTGAGACCCTAGCGGGGGGCTACGAGCAGTACTTC; CDR3aa: CASSETLAGGYEQYF; v_gene: TRBV10-2; abundance: NA; j_gene: TRBJ2-7; d_gene: TRBD2
CDR3nt: TGTGCCAGCAGCTTAGTCGGGGGAGCACAAGAGACCCAGTACTTC; CDR3aa: CASSLVGGAQETQYF; v_gene: TRBV11-2; abundance: NA; j_gene: TRBJ2-5; d_gene: NA
CDR3nt: TGTGCCATCAGTGAGTCGGTCCTAGCGGGATTCTCTTACGAGCAGTACTTC; CDR3aa: CAISESVLAGFSYEQYF; v_gene: TRBV10-3; abundance: NA; j_gene: TRBJ2-7; d_gene: TRBD2
CDR3nt: TGTGCCAGCAGCCGAACTAGCGGGGGAAATGAGCAGTTCTTC; CDR3aa: CASSRTSGGNEQFF; v_gene: TRBV14; abundance: NA; j_gene: TRBJ2-1; d_gene: TRBD2
CDR3nt: TGTGCCAGTAGTCAGGTACCCCAAGAGACCCAGTACTTC; CDR3aa: CASSQVPQETQYF; v_gene: TRBV19; abundance: NA; j_gene: TRBJ2-5; d_gene: NA
CDR3nt: TGTGCCAGCTCGGGCTCCAGCTCCTACGAGCAGTACTTC; CDR3aa: CASSGSSSYEQYF; v_gene: TRBV6-6; abundance: NA; j_gene: TRBJ2-7; d_gene: NA
CDR3nt: TGCGCCAGCAGTGGGGCCGGGACTCAAAAGTCAACCCTCCACTTT; CDR3aa: CASSGAGTQKSTLHF; v_gene: TRBV10-2; abundance: NA; j_gene: TRBJ1-6; d_gene: NA
CDR3nt: TGTGCCAGCAGGCCGGGGGGCGCTGGAAACACCATATATTTT; CDR3aa: CASRPGGAGNTIYF; v_gene: TRBV6-5; abundance: NA; j_gene: TRBJ1-3; d_gene: NA
CDR3nt: TGTGCCAGCAGCTTAGCACAGCAGTCTGGAAACACCATATATTTT; CDR3aa: CASSLAQQSGNTIYF; v_gene: TRBV11-2; abundance: NA; j_gene: TRBJ1-3; d_gene: NA
CDR3nt: TGTGCCAGCAGTTATTCTAGCGGACACACCTACGAGCAGTACTTC; CDR3aa: CASSYSSGHTYEQYF; v_gene: TRBV28; abundance: NA; j_gene: TRBJ2-7; d_gene: TRBD2
CDR3nt: TGCGCCAGCAGCTTTCTAGCGGGAGCCGAAGATACGCAGTATTTT; CDR3aa: CASSFLAGAEDTQYF; v_gene: TRBV5-1; abundance: NA; j_gene: TRBJ2-3; d_gene: TRBD2
CDR3nt: TGTGCCAGCAGCGTAGAGATGGGAGGGCCACTAGATACGCAGTATTTT; CDR3aa: CASSVEMGGPLDTQYF; v_gene: TRBV9; abundance: NA; j_gene: TRBJ2-3; d_gene: TRBD2
CDR3nt: TGTGCCAGCAGCTTAGACGCGGGAGGGGGGTCCTACGAGCAGTACTTC; CDR3aa: CASSLDAGGGSYEQYF; v_gene: TRBV7-9; abundance: NA; j_gene: TRBJ2-7; d_gene: TRBD2
CDR3nt: TGCGCCAGCAGAAGAAATACAGAACTCTCCTACAATGAGCAGTTCTTC; CDR3aa: CASRRNTELSYNEQFF; v_gene: TRBV5-1; abundance: NA; j_gene: TRBJ2-1; d_gene: NA
CDR3nt: TGCGCCAGCAGCACAAAGCGGGGGGGCGGTATAGATACGCAGTATTTT; CDR3aa: CASSTKRGGGIDTQYF; v_gene: TRBV5-1; abundance: NA; j_gene: TRBJ2-3; d_gene: TRBD2
CDR3nt: TGCGCCAGCAGCTTGGCCGCAGGGGACACCGGGGAGCTGTTTTTT; CDR3aa: CASSLAAGDTGELFF; v_gene: TRBV5-1; abundance: NA; j_gene: TRBJ2-2; d_gene: NA
CDR3nt: TGTGCCACCAGCAGTTTCGTGATTGAGACCCAGTACTTC; CDR3aa: CATSSFVIETQYF; v_gene: TRBV15; abundance: NA; j_gene: TRBJ2-5; d_gene: NA
CDR3nt: TGTGCCAGTAGTATCGGGGAAACCTACGAGCAGTACTTC; CDR3aa: CASSIGETYEQYF; v_gene: TRBV19; abundance: NA; j_gene: TRBJ2-7; d_gene: NA
CDR3nt: TGTGCCAGCAGCCAGGACAGCCACTATGGCTACACCTTC; CDR3aa: CASSQDSHYGYTF; v_gene: TRBV5-4; abundance: NA; j_gene: TRBJ1-2; d_gene: NA
CDR3nt: TGTGCCAGCAGTTGGACAGGGGGGAATGAAAAACTGTTTTTT; CDR3aa: CASSWTGGNEKLFF; v_gene: TRBV28; abundance: NA; j_gene: TRBJ1-4; d_gene: TRBD1
CDR3nt: TGTGCCAGCAGTGTTACAGCAGGGGGCCCTTCCAATCAGCCCCAGCATTTT; CDR3aa: CASSVTAGGPSNQPQHF; v_gene: TRBV6-1; abundance: few; j_gene: TRBJ1-5; d_gene: TRBD1
CDR3nt: TGTGCCAGCAGCAAGACTAGCCTTACGACCGGGGAGCTGTTTTTT; CDR3aa: CASSKTSLTTGELFF; v_gene: TRBV9; abundance: NA; j_gene: TRBJ2-2; d_gene: TRBD2
CDR3nt: TGTGCCATCGGAGCTAGCGGGAGCTACGAGCAGTACTTC; CDR3aa: CAIGASGSYEQYF; v_gene: TRBV10-3; abundance: NA; j_gene: TRBJ2-7; d_gene: TRBD2
CDR3nt: TGCGCCAGCAGCCAAGATAGGTACAGGGGTAACTATGGCTACACCTTC; CDR3aa: CASSQDRYRGNYGYTF; v_gene: TRBV4-1; abundance: medium-sized; j_gene: TRBJ1-2; d_gene: TRBD1
CDR3nt: TGCGCCAGCAGCCCGACAGGGGAAGGGACTCAAGAGACCCAGTACTTC; CDR3aa: CASSPTGEGTQETQYF; v_gene: TRBV4-1; abundance: NA; j_gene: TRBJ2-5; d_gene: TRBD1
CDR3nt: TGTGCCAGCAGTGGACAGGGTTCGAATTCACCCCTCCACTTT; CDR3aa: CASSGQGSNSPLHF; v_gene: TRBV2; abundance: NA; j_gene: TRBJ1-6; d_gene: TRBD1
CDR3nt: TGTGCCAGCAGTCCGGGACAGGGGGGCCATCAGCCCCAGCATTTT; CDR3aa: CASSPGQGGHQPQHF; v_gene: TRBV13; abundance: NA; j_gene: TRBJ1-5; d_gene: TRBD1
CDR3nt: TGTGCCAGCAGCTTGGATGGGACTAGCGGGAACGAGCAGTTCTTC; CDR3aa: CASSLDGTSGNEQFF; v_gene: TRBV5-6; abundance: NA; j_gene: TRBJ2-1; d_gene: TRBD2
CDR3nt: TGCGCCAGCAGCCGCCAGTCCCCAGGGGGCAGGTACGAGCAGTACTTC; CDR3aa: CASSRQSPGGRYEQYF; v_gene: TRBV4-1; abundance: NA; j_gene: TRBJ2-7; d_gene: TRBD1
CDR3nt: TGTGCCAGCAGCGCCCGGGACAGGGGCTATGGCTACACCTTC; CDR3aa: CASSARDRGYGYTF; v_gene: TRBV14; abundance: NA; j_gene: TRBJ1-2; d_gene: TRBD1
CDR3nt: TGTGCCAGCAGCTTAGCCAAGGAGTTCCAAGAGACCCAGTACTTC; CDR3aa: CASSLAKEFQETQYF; v_gene: TRBV7-2; abundance: NA; j_gene: TRBJ2-5; d_gene: NA
CDR3nt: TGTGCCAGCAGCTTGGCCCTCTCGGCAGGGACCGGGGAGCTGTTTTTT; CDR3aa: CASSLALSAGTGELFF; v_gene: TRBV5-4; abundance: NA; j_gene: TRBJ2-2; d_gene: NA
CDR3nt: TGCGCCAGCAGCCCATCGACAGGGGCATTCTACGAGCAGTACTTC; CDR3aa: CASSPSTGAFYEQYF; v_gene: TRBV4-1; abundance: once; j_gene: TRBJ2-7; d_gene: TRBD1
CDR3nt: TGTGCCAGTAGTATGGGACGAGACACCTACGAGCAGTACTTC; CDR3aa: CASSMGRDTYEQYF; v_gene: TRBV19; abundance: NA; j_gene: TRBJ2-7; d_gene: NA
CDR3nt: TGTGCCAGCAGCTTACATGGGGCTGCGAACACCGGGGAGCTGTTTTTT; CDR3aa: CASSLHGAANTGELFF; v_gene: TRBV7-2; abundance: few; j_gene: TRBJ2-2; d_gene: NA
CDR3nt: TGCGCCAGCAGCGACGGGGGCCGCTACAATGAGCAGTTCTTC; CDR3aa: CASSDGGRYNEQFF; v_gene: TRBV5-1; abundance: NA; j_gene: TRBJ2-1; d_gene: NA
CDR3nt: TGTGCCAGCAGCCGTGACAGAATAGCAGACACAGATACGCAGTATTTT; CDR3aa: CASSRDRIADTDTQYF; v_gene: TRBV14; abundance: NA; j_gene: TRBJ2-3; d_gene: NA
CDR3nt: TGCAGCGTTGAAGCCCGGGACGCAGATAACTATGGCTACACCTTC; CDR3aa: CSVEARDADNYGYTF; v_gene: TRBV29-1; abundance: NA; j_gene: TRBJ1-2; d_gene: NA
CDR3nt: TGCAGCGTCGGGACTAGCGGCTACAATGAGCAGTTCTTC; CDR3aa: CSVGTSGYNEQFF; v_gene: TRBV29-1; abundance: NA; j_gene: TRBJ2-1; d_gene: TRBD2
CDR3nt: TGCGCCAGCAGCCAGGGTCCGACTAATGAAAAACTGTTTTTT; CDR3aa: CASSQGPTNEKLFF; v_gene: TRBV5-1; abundance: NA; j_gene: TRBJ1-4; d_gene: NA